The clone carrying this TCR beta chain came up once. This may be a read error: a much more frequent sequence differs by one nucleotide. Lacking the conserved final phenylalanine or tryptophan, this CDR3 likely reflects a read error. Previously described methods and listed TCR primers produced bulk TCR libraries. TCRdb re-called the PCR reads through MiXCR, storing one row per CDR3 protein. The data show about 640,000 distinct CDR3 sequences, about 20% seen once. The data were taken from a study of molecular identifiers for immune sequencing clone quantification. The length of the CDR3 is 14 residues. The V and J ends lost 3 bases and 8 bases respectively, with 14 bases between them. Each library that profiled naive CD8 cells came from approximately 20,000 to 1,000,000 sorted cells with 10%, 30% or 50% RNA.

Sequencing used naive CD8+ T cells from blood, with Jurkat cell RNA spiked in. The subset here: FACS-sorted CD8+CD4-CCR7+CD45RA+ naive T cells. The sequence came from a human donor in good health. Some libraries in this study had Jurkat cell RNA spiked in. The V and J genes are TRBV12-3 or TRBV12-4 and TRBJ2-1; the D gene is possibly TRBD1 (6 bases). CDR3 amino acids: CASSFQGIMDEQFL. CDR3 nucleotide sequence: TGTGCCAGCAGTTTTCAGGGGATCATGGATGAGCAGTTCCTC.